This entry is about one T cell receptor (beta chain). Its antigen is unknown. Other DNA sequences in the sample encode the same CDR3. This sample was included in a study of cytomegalovirus exposure and HLA in healthy donors. The study, taken as a whole, reports: One cluster of highly shared sequence variants probably arose as a sequencing artifact.

With 60 Vbeta and 13 Jbeta primers, the PCR was carried out. Authors' methods: It was a later analysis that counted about 80 million unique TCR beta chains, of which roughly 11 million were shared. The data were produced by immunoSEQ multiplex PCR, yet TCRdb's version contains in-frame clones alone and is incomplete. The V and J calls and clone size are taken from that table; D and trimming were inferred from the DNA. The sample carries around 180,000 clones, over 65% recorded once. The source is a woman aged 25 to 39 in good health and CMV-seropositive. The sample taken for sequencing was PBMCs.

CDR3 residues: CASSPGQGYGYTF. CDR3 nucleotide sequence: TGTGCCAGCAGCCCCGGACAGGGCTATGGCTACACCTTC. The V and J genes are TRBV7-6 and TRBJ1-2, with 8 bases lining up with TRBD1. Germline assignment: CDR1 SGHVS and CDR2 FNYEAQ. J was trimmed by 4 bases and V by 5 bases; bases with no gene match: 3. The CDR3 totals 13 residues. Filled out from reference TRBV7-6 and TRBJ1-2, the complete variable domain reads GAGVSQSPRYKVTKRGQDVALRCDPISGHVSLYWYRQALGQGPEFLTYFNYEAQQDKSGLPNDRFSAERPEGSISTLTIQRTEQRDSAMYRCASSPGQGYGYTFGSGTRLTVV.